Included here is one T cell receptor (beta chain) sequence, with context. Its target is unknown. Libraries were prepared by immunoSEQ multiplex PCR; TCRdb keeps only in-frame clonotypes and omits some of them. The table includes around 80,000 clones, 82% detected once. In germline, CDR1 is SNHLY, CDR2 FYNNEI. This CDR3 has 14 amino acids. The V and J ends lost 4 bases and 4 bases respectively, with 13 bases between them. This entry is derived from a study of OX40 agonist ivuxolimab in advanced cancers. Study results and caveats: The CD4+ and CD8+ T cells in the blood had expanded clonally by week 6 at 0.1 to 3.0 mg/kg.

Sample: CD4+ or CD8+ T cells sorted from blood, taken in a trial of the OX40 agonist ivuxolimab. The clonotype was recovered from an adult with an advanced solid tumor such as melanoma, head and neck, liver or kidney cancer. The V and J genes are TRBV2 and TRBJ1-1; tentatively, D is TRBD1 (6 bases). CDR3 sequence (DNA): TGTGCCAGCAGTGCCTCTGAGGGGGTCACTGAAGCTTTCTTT. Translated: CASSASEGVTEAFF.